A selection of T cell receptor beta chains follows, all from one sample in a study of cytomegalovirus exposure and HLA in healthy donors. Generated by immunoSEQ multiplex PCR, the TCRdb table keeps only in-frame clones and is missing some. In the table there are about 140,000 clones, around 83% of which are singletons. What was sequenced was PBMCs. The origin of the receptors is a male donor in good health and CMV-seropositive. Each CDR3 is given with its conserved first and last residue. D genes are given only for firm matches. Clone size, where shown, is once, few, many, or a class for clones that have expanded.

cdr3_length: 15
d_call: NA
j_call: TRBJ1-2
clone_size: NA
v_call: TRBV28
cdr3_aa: CASSPSSGRKSSYTF
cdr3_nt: TGTGCCAGCAGTCCCTCGTCAGGGCGTAAGTCAAGCTACACCTTC

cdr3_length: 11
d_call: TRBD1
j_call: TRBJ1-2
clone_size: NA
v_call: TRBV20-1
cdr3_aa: CSAPTTGTGFF
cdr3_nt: TGCAGTGCTCCGACCACCGGGACAGGTTTCTTC

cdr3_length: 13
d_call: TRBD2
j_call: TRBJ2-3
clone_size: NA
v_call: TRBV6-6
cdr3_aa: CASSPGTGGTQYF
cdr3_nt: TGTGCCAGCAGTCCCGGGACGGGAGGTACGCAGTATTTT

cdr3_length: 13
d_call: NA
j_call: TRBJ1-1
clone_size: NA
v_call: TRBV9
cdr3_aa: CASSAGGGTEAFF
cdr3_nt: TGTGCCAGCAGCGCCGGTGGGGGGACTGAAGCTTTCTTT

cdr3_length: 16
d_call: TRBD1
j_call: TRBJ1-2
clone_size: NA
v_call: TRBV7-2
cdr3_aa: CASSYFTGTGNYGYTF
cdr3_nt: TGTGCCAGCAGCTACTTCACCGGGACAGGGAACTATGGCTACACCTTC

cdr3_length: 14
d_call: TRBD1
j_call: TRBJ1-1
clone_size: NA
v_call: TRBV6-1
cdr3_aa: CASSEGTGGTEAFF
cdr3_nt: TGTGCCAGCAGTGAAGGAACAGGGGGCACTGAAGCTTTCTTT

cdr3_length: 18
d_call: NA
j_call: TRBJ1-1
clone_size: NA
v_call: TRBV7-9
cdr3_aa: CASSLLGGRGNLGTEAFF
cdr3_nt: TGTGCCAGCAGCCTCCTAGGAGGGCGCGGGAACTTGGGTACTGAAGCTTTCTTT

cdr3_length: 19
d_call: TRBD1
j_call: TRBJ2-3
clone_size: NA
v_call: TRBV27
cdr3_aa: CASSPSLDPTGTGRYTQYF
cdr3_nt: TGTGCCAGCAGTCCGTCACTCGACCCCACCGGGACAGGGAGGTATACGCAGTATTTT

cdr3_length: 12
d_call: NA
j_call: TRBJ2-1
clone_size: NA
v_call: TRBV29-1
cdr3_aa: CSVTQNYNEQFF
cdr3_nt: TGCAGCGTTACACAAAACTACAATGAGCAGTTCTTC

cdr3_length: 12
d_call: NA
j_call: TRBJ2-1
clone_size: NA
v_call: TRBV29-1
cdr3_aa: CSGDILYNEQFF
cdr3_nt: TGCAGCGGGGACATATTATACAATGAGCAGTTCTTC

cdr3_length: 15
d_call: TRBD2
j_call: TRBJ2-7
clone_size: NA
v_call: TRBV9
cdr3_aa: CASSEGLAGGGEQYF
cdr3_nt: TGTGCCAGCAGCGAAGGGCTAGCGGGGGGCGGCGAGCAGTACTTC

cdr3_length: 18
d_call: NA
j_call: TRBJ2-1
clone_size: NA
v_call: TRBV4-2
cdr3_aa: CASSHGLGLTKTDNEQFF
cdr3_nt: TGTGCCAGCAGCCATGGGCTGGGACTTACAAAGACTGACAATGAGCAGTTCTTC

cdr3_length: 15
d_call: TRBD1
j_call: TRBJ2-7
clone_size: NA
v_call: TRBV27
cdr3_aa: CASSSPGQGAHEQYF
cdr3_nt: TGTGCCAGCAGTTCGCCGGGACAGGGGGCGCACGAGCAGTACTTC

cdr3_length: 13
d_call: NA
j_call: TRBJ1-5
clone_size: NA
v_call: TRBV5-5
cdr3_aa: CASSLNNHQPQHF
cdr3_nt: TGTGCCAGCAGCTTGAACAACCATCAGCCCCAGCATTTT

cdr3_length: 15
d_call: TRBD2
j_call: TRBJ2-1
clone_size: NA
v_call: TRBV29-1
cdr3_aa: CSVDHGGSGSLEQFF
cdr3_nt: TGCAGCGTCGACCATGGTGGTAGCGGGAGTTTGGAGCAGTTCTTC

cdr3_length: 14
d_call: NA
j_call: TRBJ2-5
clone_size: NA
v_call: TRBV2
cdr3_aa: CASSGAGRGETQYF
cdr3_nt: TGTGCCAGCAGTGGCGCGGGCCGGGGTGAGACCCAGTACTTC

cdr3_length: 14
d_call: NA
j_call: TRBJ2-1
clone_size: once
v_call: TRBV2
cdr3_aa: CASRDFLSPNEQFF
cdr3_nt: TGTGCCAGCAGAGACTTCTTATCCCCCAATGAGCAGTTCTTC

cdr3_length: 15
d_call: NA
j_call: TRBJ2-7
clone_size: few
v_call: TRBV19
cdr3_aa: CASSIDLGDNYEQYF
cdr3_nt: TGTGCCAGTAGTATAGATTTAGGGGACAACTACGAGCAGTACTTC

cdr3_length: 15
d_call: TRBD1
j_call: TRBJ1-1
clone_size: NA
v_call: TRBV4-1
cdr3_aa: CASSLHRQGNTEAFF
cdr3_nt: TGCGCCAGCAGCCTCCACCGACAGGGGAACACTGAAGCTTTCTTT

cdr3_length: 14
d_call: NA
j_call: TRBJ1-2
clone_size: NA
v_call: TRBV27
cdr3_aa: CASSHSQGTYGYTF
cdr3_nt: TGTGCCAGCAGTCATTCACAGGGTACCTATGGCTACACCTTC

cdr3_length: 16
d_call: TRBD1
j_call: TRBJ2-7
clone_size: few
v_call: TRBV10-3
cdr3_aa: CAISEFRQGDPYEQYF
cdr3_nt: TGTGCCATCAGTGAGTTTAGACAGGGGGACCCCTACGAGCAGTACTTC

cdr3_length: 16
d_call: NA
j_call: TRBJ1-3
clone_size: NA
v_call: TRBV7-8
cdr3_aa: CASSLLPWSTGNTIYF
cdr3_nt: TGTGCCAGCAGCTTACTTCCCTGGAGCACTGGAAACACCATATATTTT

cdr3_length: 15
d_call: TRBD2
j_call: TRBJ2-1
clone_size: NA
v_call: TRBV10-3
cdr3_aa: CAISGGLAGDYEQFF
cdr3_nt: TGTGCCATCAGCGGAGGACTAGCGGGAGATTATGAGCAGTTCTTC

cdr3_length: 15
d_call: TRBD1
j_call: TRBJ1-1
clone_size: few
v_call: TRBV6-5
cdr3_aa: CASSPGQGAGTEAFF
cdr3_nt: TGTGCCAGCAGCCCAGGACAGGGGGCGGGTACTGAAGCTTTCTTT

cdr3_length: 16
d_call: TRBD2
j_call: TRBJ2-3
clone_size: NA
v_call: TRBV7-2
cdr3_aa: CASSLVAGGLRDTQYF
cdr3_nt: TGTGCCAGCAGCTTAGTAGCGGGGGGGCTGAGAGATACGCAGTATTTT

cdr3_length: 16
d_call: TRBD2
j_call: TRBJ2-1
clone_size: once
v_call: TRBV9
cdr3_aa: CASSVGRAGVLNEQFF
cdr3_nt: TGTGCCAGCAGCGTAGGCCGAGCGGGAGTTTTAAATGAGCAGTTCTTC

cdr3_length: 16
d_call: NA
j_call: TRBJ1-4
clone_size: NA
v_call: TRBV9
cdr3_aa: CASSRTGTATNEKLFF
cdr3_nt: TGTGCCAGCAGCCGCACAGGGACCGCAACTAATGAAAAACTGTTTTTT

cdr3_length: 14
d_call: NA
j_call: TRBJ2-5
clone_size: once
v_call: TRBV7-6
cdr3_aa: CASSLGQVQETQYF
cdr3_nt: TGTGCCAGCAGCTTAGGTCAGGTTCAAGAGACCCAGTACTTC

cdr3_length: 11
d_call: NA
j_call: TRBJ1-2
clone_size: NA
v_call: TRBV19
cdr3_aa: CATWGVYGYTF
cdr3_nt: TGTGCCACCTGGGGGGTCTATGGCTACACCTTC

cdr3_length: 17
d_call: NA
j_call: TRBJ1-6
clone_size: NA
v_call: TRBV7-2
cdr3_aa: CASSLDFGQYYNSPLHF
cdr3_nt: TGTGCCAGCAGCTTAGATTTTGGGCAGTACTATAATTCACCCCTCCACTTT

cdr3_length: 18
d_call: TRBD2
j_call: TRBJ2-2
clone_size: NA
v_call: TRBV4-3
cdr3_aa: CASSQETSGATNTGELFF
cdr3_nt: TGCGCCAGCAGCCAAGAGACTAGCGGAGCTACGAACACCGGGGAGCTGTTTTTT

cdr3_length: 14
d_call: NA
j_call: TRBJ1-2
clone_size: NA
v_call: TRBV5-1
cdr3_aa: CASRNGLISNGYTF
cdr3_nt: TGCGCCAGCAGAAATGGGCTAATATCGAACGGCTACACCTTC

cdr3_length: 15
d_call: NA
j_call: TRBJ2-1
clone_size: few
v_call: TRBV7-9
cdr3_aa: CASSAPPGGYNEQFF
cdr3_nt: TGTGCCAGCAGCGCACCCCCGGGCGGGTACAATGAGCAGTTCTTC

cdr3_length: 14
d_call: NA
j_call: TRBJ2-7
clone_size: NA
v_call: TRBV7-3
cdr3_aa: CASSLTGSSYEQYF
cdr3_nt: TGTGCCAGCAGCCTTACAGGTTCCTCCTACGAGCAGTACTTC

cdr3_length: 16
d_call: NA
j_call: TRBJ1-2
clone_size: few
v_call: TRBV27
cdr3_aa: CASTSPSAGFSYGYTF
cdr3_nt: TGTGCCAGCACCTCCCCCTCCGCAGGGTTCTCCTATGGCTACACCTTC

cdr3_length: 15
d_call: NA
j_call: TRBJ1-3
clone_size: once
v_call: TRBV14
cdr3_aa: CASSDTGFFGNTIYF
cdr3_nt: TGTGCCAGCAGCGACACAGGGTTCTTTGGAAACACCATATATTTT

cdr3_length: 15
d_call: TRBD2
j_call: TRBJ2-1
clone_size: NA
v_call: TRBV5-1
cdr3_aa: CASSLGGGLTNEQFF
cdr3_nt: TGCGCCAGCTCCCTGGGGGGGGGTCTAACCAATGAGCAGTTCTTC

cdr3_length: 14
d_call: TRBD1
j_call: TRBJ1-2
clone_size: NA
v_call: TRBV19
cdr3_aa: CASGRTGVYHGYTF
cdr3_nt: TGTGCCAGTGGCCGGACAGGGGTCTACCATGGCTACACCTTC

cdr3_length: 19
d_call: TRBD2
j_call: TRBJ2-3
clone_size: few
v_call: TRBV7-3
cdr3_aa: CASSSPNIRTSGGADTQYF
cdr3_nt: TGTGCCAGCAGCTCCCCAAATATACGGACTAGCGGGGGGGCGGATACGCAGTATTTT

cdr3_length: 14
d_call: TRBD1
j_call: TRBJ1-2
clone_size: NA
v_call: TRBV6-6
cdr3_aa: CAGQGGGKNYGYTF
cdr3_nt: TGTGCCGGTCAAGGAGGGGGCAAGAACTATGGCTACACCTTC

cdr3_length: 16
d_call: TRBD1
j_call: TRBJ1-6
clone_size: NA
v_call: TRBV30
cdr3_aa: CAWRTGFGTGGSPLHF
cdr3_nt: TGTGCCTGGAGGACGGGGTTCGGGACAGGGGGATCACCCCTCCACTTT

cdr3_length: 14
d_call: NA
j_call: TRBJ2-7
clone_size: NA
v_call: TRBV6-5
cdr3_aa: CASSYGPPRNEQYF
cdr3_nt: TGTGCCAGCAGTTACGGCCCCCCCCGAAACGAGCAGTACTTC

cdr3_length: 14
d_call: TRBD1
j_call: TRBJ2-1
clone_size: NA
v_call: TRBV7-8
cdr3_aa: CASSPLSAGTGEFF
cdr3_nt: TGTGCCAGCAGCCCTCTATCGGCCGGGACAGGGGAGTTCTTC

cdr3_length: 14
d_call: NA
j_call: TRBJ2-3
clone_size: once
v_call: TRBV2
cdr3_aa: CASRQGSTPIAGYF
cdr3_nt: TGTGCCAGCAGACAAGGGTCCACCCCCATCGCGGGGTATTTT

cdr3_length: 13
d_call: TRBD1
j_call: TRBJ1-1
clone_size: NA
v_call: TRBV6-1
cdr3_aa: CASSRQGNTEAFF
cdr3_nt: TGTGCCAGCAGCCGACAGGGGAACACTGAAGCTTTCTTT

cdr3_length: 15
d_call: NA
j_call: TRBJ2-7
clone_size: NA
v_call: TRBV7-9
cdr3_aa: CASSPRASGGYEQYF
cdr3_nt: TGTGCCAGCAGCCCGAGGGCCTCGGGCGGATACGAGCAGTACTTC

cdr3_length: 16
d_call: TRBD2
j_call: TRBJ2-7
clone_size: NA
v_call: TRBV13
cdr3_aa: CASSSLLGGGTYEQYF
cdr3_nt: TGTGCCAGCAGCTCGCTTTTGGGCGGGGGAACCTACGAGCAGTACTTC

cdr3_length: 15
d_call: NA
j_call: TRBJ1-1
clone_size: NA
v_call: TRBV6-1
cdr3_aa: CASSPSPDRGTEAFF
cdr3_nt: TGTGCCAGCAGTCCTTCTCCCGACCGGGGTACTGAAGCTTTCTTT

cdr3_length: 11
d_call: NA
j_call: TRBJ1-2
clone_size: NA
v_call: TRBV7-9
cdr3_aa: CASSGSYGYTF
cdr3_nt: TGTGCCAGCAGTGGTAGCTATGGCTACACCTTC

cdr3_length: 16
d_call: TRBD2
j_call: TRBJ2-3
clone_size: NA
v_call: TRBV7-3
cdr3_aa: CASSPRLAGGSDTQYF
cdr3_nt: TGTGCCAGCAGCCCTCGACTAGCGGGAGGGTCAGATACGCAGTATTTT

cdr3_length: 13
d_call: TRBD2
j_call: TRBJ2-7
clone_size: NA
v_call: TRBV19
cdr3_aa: CASSIPGGYEQYF
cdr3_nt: TGTGCCAGTAGTATACCGGGAGGCTACGAGCAGTACTTC

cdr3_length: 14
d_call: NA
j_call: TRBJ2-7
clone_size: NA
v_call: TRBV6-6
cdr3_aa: CASSYGTRAYEQYF
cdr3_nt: TGTGCCAGCAGTTACGGGACACGAGCCTACGAGCAGTACTTC

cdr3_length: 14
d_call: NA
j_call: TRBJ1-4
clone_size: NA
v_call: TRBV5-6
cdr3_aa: CASSLQQGLEKLFF
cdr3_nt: TGTGCCAGCAGCTTGCAGCAGGGTCTTGAAAAACTGTTTTTT

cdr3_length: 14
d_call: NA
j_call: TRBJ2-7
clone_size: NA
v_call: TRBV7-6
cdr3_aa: CASSRDIYSYEQYF
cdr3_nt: TGTGCCAGCAGCCGGGACATCTACTCCTACGAGCAGTACTTC